This passage covers 27 T cell receptor beta chains from one sample sequenced in a study of blood T cells in healthy people across ages. For the second PCR, which ran for about 6 to 12 cycles, a sample-barcoded 5' primer and a J-beta primer mix were used. TCRdb processed the 5' RACE reads anew with MiXCR; each CDR3 protein has one entry. The data contain roughly 700,000 distinct CDR3 sequences, roughly 32% of them singletons. Sequenced material: blood. The receptors come from a woman aged 80 or over in good health.

The table lists this clonotype with many counts. V is TRBV4-2 and J is TRBJ2-1; no firm D call. The CDR3 extends over 16 amino acids. V lost 4 bases to trimming and J lost 0 bases, with 13 bases between them. CDR1 is LGHNA, CDR2 YNFKEQ, per germline. Here the CDR3 DNA reads TGTGCCAGCAGCCCGGGTGGCTGGAGCTCCTACAATGAGCAGTTCTTC. Residues: CASSPGGWSSYNEQFF.

This clonotype was observed a few times. The chain recombines TRBV5-1 with TRBJ1-2, with 7 bases matching TRBD1. The CDR3 consists of 18 residues. J gave up 8 bases and V 2 bases, and 21 bases lay outside the gene matches. CDR1 SGHRS and CDR2 YFSETQ come from the germline V gene. The CDR3 sequence is CASSFGPALGEDRDGYTF. CDR3 sequence (DNA): TGCGCCAGCAGCTTCGGCCCGGCCTTAGGCGAAGACAGGGACGGCTACACCTTC.

This clonotype was counted at least ten times. The chain has TRBV3-1 and TRBJ1-2, with D unclear. Germline values: CDR1 LGHDT, CDR2 YNNKEL (reference sequence). This CDR3 spans 13 amino acids. V dropped 0 bases and J dropped 8 bases, with 10 bases sitting between them. The CDR3 DNA reads as TGTGCCAGCAGCCAAGAACGCCGGGTAGGCTACACCTTC. Amino acid sequence: CASSQERRVGYTF.

At least ten counts were recorded for this clonotype. This chain uses TRBV7-2 with TRBJ2-7; D not resolved. The CDR3 loop spans 18 amino acids. Trimming removed 1 base at V and 3 bases at J, with 22 bases between. In germline, CDR1 is SGHTA, CDR2 FQGNSA. CDR3 DNA: TGTGCCAGCAGCTTAGTTGCATCCTCTACGACCCAACTCTACGAGCAGTACTTC. Translation: CASSLVASSTTQLYEQYF.

To note about this clonotype: A much more abundant neighbour one base away suggests this may be a read error. V is TRBV5-1 and J is TRBJ2-5; possibly TRBD2 for D (7 bases). The germline V gene encodes CDR1 SGHRS and CDR2 YFSETQ. This CDR3 has 15 residues. CDR3 sequence reads: CASSDGTHGGETRYF. The CDR3 region has the DNA TGCGCCAGCAGCGACGGGACACATGGGGGGGAGACCCGGTACTTC.

The CDR3 sequence is CATSRDQTGGFNQPQHF. The CDR3, as DNA: TGTGCCACCAGCAGAGACCAGACAGGGGGCTTCAATCAGCCCCAGCATTTT. V gene TRBV15 combines with J gene TRBJ1-5, with TRBD1 identical over 10 bases. Germline V gives CDR1 LNHNV, CDR2 YYDKDF (reference sequence). The CDR3 length is 17 residues. The V and J ends lost 0 bases and 3 bases, in that order; junction bases with no gene match: 5.

Many counts were recorded for this clonotype. The rearrangement links TRBV9 to TRBJ2-7; D is ambiguous. CDR1 SGDLS and CDR2 YYNGEE come from the germline V gene. CDR3 size: 15 residues. Trimming took off 4 bases at V and 1 base at J, with 15 bases between the two ends. The CDR3 loop is CASSLSPLGSYEQYF. In DNA form, the CDR3 reads TGTGCCAGCAGCCTCAGTCCGCTGGGTTCCTACGAGCAGTACTTC.

The V call is TRBV11-2, the J call TRBJ2-6; D ambiguous. The germline V gene has CDR1 SGHAT and CDR2 FQNNGV. Trimming pared 5 bases from V and 4 bases from J, leaving 9 bases between. This CDR3 comprises 14 residues. This chain's CDR3 is CASSVSLGANVLTF. CDR3 nucleotides: TGTGCCAGCAGCGTATCCCTCGGGGCCAACGTCCTGACTTTC.

The DNA of the CDR3 is TGTGCCAGCAGTTTAGTGACGGATGAAGCTTTCTTT. Amino acids: CASSLVTDEAFF. The J gene is TRBJ1-1, the V gene TRBV28; D is unclear. Germline values: CDR1 MDHEN, CDR2 SYDVKM. V lost 2 bases, J lost 7 bases, and 8 bases lay in between. The length of the CDR3 is 12 residues. The full variable domain, in which reference TRBV28 and TRBJ1-1 provide the parts outside the CDR3, is DVKVTQSSRYLVKRTGEKVFLECVQDMDHENMFWYRQDPGLGLRLIYFSYDVKMKEKGDIPEGYSVSREKKERFSLILESASTNQTSMYLCASSLVTDEAFFGQGTRLTVV.

For the CDR3, the DNA is TGTGCCAGCGACCCACCGGGACAGGGGGTAGCCACCTTC. Translated: CASDPPGQGVATF. V usage is TRBV2 and J usage is TRBJ1-2; 11 bases map to TRBD1. The V gene's germline CDR1 is SNHLY and CDR2 FYNNEI. CDR3 length: 13 residues. V trimming: 8 bases; J trimming: 13 bases; junction bases outside the gene matches: 12.

In this sample, this clonotype turned up a few times. This chain uses TRBV30 with TRBJ1-5, with 10 bases matching TRBD1. This CDR3 has 14 amino acids. V was pared by 5 bases and J by 7 bases, with 8 bases of the junction left unmatched. Germline V gene lookup returns CDR1 GTSNPN and CDR2 SVGIG (reference sequence). CDR3 sequence (DNA): TGTGCCTGGGGACGACAGGGGGCAGGGCAGCCCCAGCATTTT. Translating gives CAWGRQGAGQPQHF.

This clonotype showed up many times. The chain links TRBV28 to TRBJ2-7; TRBD1 agrees at 8 bases. The CDR3 runs to 15 residues. The germline V gene encodes CDR1 MDHEN and CDR2 SYDVKM. The J segment lost 6 bases and the V segment lost 3 bases, leaving 10 bases of the junction unmatched. The CDR3 DNA sequence: TGTGCCAGCAGTTTGCCCGGGACAGGAGCAGTCGAGCAGTACTTC. This encodes CASSLPGTGAVEQYF. The variable domain in full, completed from reference TRBV28 and TRBJ2-7, reads DVKVTQSSRYLVKRTGEKVFLECVQDMDHENMFWYRQDPGLGLRLIYFSYDVKMKEKGDIPEGYSVSREKKERFSLILESASTNQTSMYLCASSLPGTGAVEQYFGPGTRLTVT.

This clonotype turned up a few times. A much more abundant neighbour one base away suggests this may be a read error. The chain couples TRBV4-3 to TRBJ1-1; D not certain. The CDR3 is made up of 15 amino acids. Germline-derived CDR1 and CDR2 are LGHNA and YSLEER. The CDR3 sequence: CVSSYNLAINTEAFF. Here the CDR3 DNA reads TGCGTCAGCAGCTACAACTTGGCCATTAACACTGAAGCTTTCTTT.

Of note for this clonotype: This may stem from a read error, because a much larger clone lies one nucleotide away. The chain recombines TRBV6-5 with TRBJ2-3; 8 bases align to TRBD2. The germline V gene encodes CDR1 MNHEY and CDR2 SVGAGI. The trim removed 6 bases at V and 2 bases at J, leaving 7 bases unmatched. The CDR3 extends over 15 amino acids. As DNA, the CDR3 is TGTGCCAGCAGCTCACGAGCGGGGGACACAGATACGCAGTATTTT. Protein product: CASSSRAGDTDTQYF.

This chain uses TRBV9 with TRBJ1-1; 10 positions agree with TRBD1. The CDR3 length is 16 residues. CDR1 is SGDLS, CDR2 YYNGEE, per germline. Trimming removed 0 bases from V and 0 bases from J; junction bases left unmatched: 2. The CDR3 loop reads CASSVGDRGMNTEAFF. The CDR3 nucleotides read TGTGCCAGCAGCGTAGGGGACAGGGGCATGAACACTGAAGCTTTCTTT. The variable domain in full, completed from reference TRBV9 and TRBJ1-1, reads DSGVTQTPKHLITATGQRVTLRCSPRSGDLSVYWYQQSLDQGLQFLIQYYNGEERAKGNILERFSAQQFPDLHSELNLSSLELGDSALYFCASSVGDRGMNTEAFFGQGTRLTVV.

At least ten counts were recorded for this clonotype. This chain uses TRBV7-8 with TRBJ2-1, with 9 bases lining up with TRBD2. Germline trimming cut 5 bases from V and 3 bases from J; bases unmatched to any gene: 5. The CDR3 contains 15 residues. The V gene's germline CDR1 is SGHVS and CDR2 FQNEAQ. The CDR3 reads CASSGGGALYNEQFF. CDR3 sequence (DNA): TGTGCCAGCAGCGGCGGGGGGGCCCTCTACAATGAGCAGTTCTTC.

Many counts were recorded for this clonotype. CDR3 amino acids: CATSRGTAYNEQFF. In DNA form, the CDR3 reads TGTGCCACCAGCAGAGGGACAGCCTACAATGAGCAGTTCTTC. The J gene is TRBJ2-1, the V gene TRBV15, with D possibly matching TRBD1 (6 bases). The length of the CDR3 is 14 residues. Trimming removed 1 base at V and 2 bases at J, with 6 bases between. From germline, CDR1 is LNHNV and CDR2 YYDKDF (reference sequence).

This rearrangement joins TRBV21-1 to TRBJ2-3; TRBD1 is the table's D call and was not checked against the DNA. TRBV21-1 is described as a pseudogene. The CDR3 is 15 residues long. Written as DNA, the CDR3 is TGTGCCAGCAGCCGGCCAGGGGAGTCCACAGATACGCAGTATTTT. This codes for CASSRPGESTDTQYF.

This clonotype has at least ten counts. The J gene is TRBJ1-2, the V gene TRBV3-1, with D unclear. This CDR3 has 13 residues. The germline V gene encodes CDR1 LGHDT and CDR2 YNNKEL (reference sequence). V was clipped by 3 bases and J by 2 bases, with 7 bases between them. Written as DNA, the CDR3 is TGTGCCAGCAGCCAGAGGGCGAACTATGGCTACACCTTC. The encoded protein is CASSQRANYGYTF. The whole variable domain, remainder taken from reference TRBV3-1 and TRBJ1-2, is DTAVSQTPKYLVTQMGNDKSIKCEQNLGHDTMYWYKQDSKKFLKIMFSYNNKELIINETVPNRFSPKSPDKAHLNLHINSLELGDSAVYFCASSQRANYGYTFGSGTRLTVV.

This sequence joins TRBV20-1 and TRBJ2-6; D possibly corresponds to TRBD2 (6 bases). Germline V gene sequence: CDR1 DFQATT, CDR2 SNEGSKA (reference sequence). V was pared by 0 bases and J by 1 base, with 13 bases between. The CDR3 sequence is 17 residues long. CDR3 residues: CSARDAAGRSGANVLTF. CDR3 coding DNA: TGCAGTGCTAGAGATGCTGCGGGACGATCTGGGGCCAACGTCCTGACTTTC.

This clonotype was counted only a few times. The J gene is TRBJ1-6, the V gene TRBV6-5; a weak D match, TRBD1 (6 bases). Germline V CDR1 and CDR2: MNHEY, SVGAGI. This CDR3 region has 18 residues. Trimming stripped 0 bases from V and 11 bases from J, with 23 bases between. DNA of the CDR3: TGTGCCAGCAGTTACTCGAATTCGATGCGGGGGCGCGTCACACCCCTCCACTTT. Translated: CASSYSNSMRGRVTPLHF.

This clonotype showed up just once. This chain uses TRBV12-3 or TRBV12-4 with TRBJ2-3; D is uncertain. V was cut by 4 bases and J by 4 bases, with 15 bases left in between. This CDR3 has 15 amino acids. The CDR3 coding sequence is TGTGCCAGCAGTTCAACTGGCGCGAGCGCAGATACGCAGTATTTT. Its translation: CASSSTGASADTQYF.

A note on this clonotype: A read error may produce the germline difference seen at one junction end. V and J are TRBV12-3 or TRBV12-4 and TRBJ2-3; D may be TRBD1 (6 bases). This CDR3 comprises 16 residues. The CDR3 DNA is TGTGCCAGCAGTTTAGCTGACAGGCTAAGAGCAGATGCGCAGTATTTT. Translated: CASSLADRLRADAQYF.

At least ten counts were recorded for this clonotype. V and J are TRBV30 and TRBJ2-7, with a possible D match to TRBD1 (5 bases). V shed 2 bases and J shed 5 bases, with 13 bases lying between them. Germline values: CDR1 GTSNPN, CDR2 SVGIG (reference sequence). The CDR3 runs 13 residues. The CDR3 here is CAWSRAGSHEQYF. CDR3 in DNA: TGTGCCTGGAGTCGCGCAGGGTCCCACGAGCAGTACTTC.

In this sample, this clonotype turned up once. A much larger clone differs from this one at a single base, so this may be a read error. The chain joins TRBV20-1 to TRBJ2-3, with 7 bases matching TRBD1. The germline V gene encodes CDR1 DFQATT and CDR2 SNEGSKA (reference sequence). V trimming: 5 bases; J trimming: 1 base; junction bases outside the gene matches: 9. CDR3 size: 15 residues. The CDR3 reads CSAGPRQGRTDTQYF. DNA for the CDR3: TGCAGTGCTGGCCCCCGACAGGGCCGCACAGATACGCAGTATTTT.

CDR3 nucleotides: TGTGCCAGCAGCGGTAGCGGGGGGGCATCAGATACGCAGTATTTT. This sequence encodes CASSGSGGASDTQYF. The chain combines TRBV7-3 with TRBJ2-3; 11 nucleotides align to TRBD2. V trimming: 5 bases; J trimming: 4 bases; junction bases outside the gene matches: 5. Germline CDR1 reads SGHTA; CDR2 reads FQGTGA. This CDR3 is 15 amino acids long. The full variable domain, its missing parts supplied by reference TRBV7-3 and TRBJ2-3, is GAGVSQTPSNKVTEKGKYVELRCDPISGHTALYWYRQSLGQGPEFLIYFQGTGAADDSGLPNDRFFAVRPEGSVSTLKIQRTERGDSAVYLCASSGSGGASDTQYFGPGTRLTVL.

This chain links TRBV12-3 or TRBV12-4 with TRBJ2-2; D gene ambiguous. V gave up 0 bases and J gave up 4 bases, with 12 bases separating them. The CDR3 runs to 16 residues. CDR3 sequence reads: CASSLALGYITGELFF. The CDR3 DNA follows: TGTGCCAGCAGTTTAGCGCTTGGGTATATCACCGGGGAGCTGTTTTTT.